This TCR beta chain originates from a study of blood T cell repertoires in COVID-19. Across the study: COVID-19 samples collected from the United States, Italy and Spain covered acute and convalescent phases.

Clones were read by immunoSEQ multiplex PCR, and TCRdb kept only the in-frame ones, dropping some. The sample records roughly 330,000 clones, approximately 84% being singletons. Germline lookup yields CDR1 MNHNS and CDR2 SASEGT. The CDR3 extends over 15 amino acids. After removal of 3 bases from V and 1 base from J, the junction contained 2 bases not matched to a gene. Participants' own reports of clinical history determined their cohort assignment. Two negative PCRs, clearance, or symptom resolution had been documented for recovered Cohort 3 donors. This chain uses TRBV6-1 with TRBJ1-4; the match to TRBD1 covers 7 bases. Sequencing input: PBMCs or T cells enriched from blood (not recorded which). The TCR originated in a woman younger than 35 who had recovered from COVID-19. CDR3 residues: CASSEAGGTNEKLFF. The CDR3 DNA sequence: TGTGCCAGCAGTGAGGCAGGGGGAACTAATGAAAAACTGTTTTTT.